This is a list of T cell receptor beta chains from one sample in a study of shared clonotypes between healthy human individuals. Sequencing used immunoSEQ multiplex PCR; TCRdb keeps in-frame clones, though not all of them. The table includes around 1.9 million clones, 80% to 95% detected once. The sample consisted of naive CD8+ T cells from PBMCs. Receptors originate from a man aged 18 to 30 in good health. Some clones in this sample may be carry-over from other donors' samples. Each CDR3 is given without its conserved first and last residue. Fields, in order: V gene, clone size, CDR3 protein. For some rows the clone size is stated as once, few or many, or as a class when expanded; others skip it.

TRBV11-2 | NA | ASSFKNTGELF
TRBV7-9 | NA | ASSLGLFLAGAVETQY
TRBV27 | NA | ASSLGTGGPYGYT
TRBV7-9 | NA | ASSGTGGYFGNEQF
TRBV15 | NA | ATSRGPVLTGNEQF
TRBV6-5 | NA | ASSSNHNEQF
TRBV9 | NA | ASSVDGGENTEAF
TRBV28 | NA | ASRKGTSGTYEQY
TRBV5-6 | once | ASSWGLAGVQETQY
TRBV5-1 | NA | ASSLWTGGMNEQF
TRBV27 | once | ASSKTPGVAQPQH
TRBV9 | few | ASSVGDRQAF
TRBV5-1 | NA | ASSLEAGGPGYEQY
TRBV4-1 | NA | ASSHLTGERYEQY
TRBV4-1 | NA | ASSQRRNEKLF
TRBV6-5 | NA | ASSYEGKGYT
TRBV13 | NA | ASSLPKWGTNEKLF
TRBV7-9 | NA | ASSPDSKNTEAF
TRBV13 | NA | ASSRRTSGPSTDTQY
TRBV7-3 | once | ASSLSRGRCYGYT
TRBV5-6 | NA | ASTRGAVGLQEF
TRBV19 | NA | ASSLSAPGGYNEQF
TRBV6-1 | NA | ASTKPAGASYEQY
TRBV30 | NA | AWSGRDNGTYNEQF
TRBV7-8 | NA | ASTRHTGDRRYNEQF
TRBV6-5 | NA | ASSYRTGGGQPQH
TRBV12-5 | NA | ASGLVNPTGGIHTQY
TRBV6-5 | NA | ASSYSRTGYEQY
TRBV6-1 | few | ASSTRGTNTEAF
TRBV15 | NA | ATSSRNLAYNEQF
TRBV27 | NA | ASSFDKNTEAF
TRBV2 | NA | ASRTGTVRAAAF
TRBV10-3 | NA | ATMNSTGYQETQY
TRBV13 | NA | ASSFSLAGGGTDTQY
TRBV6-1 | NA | ASSESRDYEQY
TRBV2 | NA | ASSAGEQY
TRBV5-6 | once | ASSSGAGTVNVLT
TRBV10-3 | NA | AIRGRQLTTDTQY
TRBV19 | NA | ASSMNVISSTEAF
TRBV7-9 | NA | ASSRRTEKLSEAF
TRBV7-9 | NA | ASSLVRTDNMNTEAF